A single sample is the source of the 23 T cell receptor beta chains below, sequenced in a study of regulatory T cells in long-lasting Graves disease. Construction of TCR beta libraries relied on iRepertoire HTBI primers and on Arm-PCR targeting CDR3 regions. TCRdb analysed the multiplex PCR reads with MiXCR anew, one entry per CDR3 protein. The table has about 610,000 distinct CDR3 sequences, around 16% seen once. Time point here: newly diagnosed GD, antithyroid drugs for less than 3 months. There was RNA extracted from PBMCs, and the TCR library was made from it. The same specimen was also included in a second study, on T cells in Graves' hyperthyroidism and ophthalmopathy.

This sample comprised peripheral blood mononuclear cells (PBMCs), obtained at new diagnosis, from a patient treated with antithyroid drugs. The receptors shown here come from a man in his late teens or twenties with Graves disease.

This clonotype has only a few counts. The chain recombines TRBV3-1 with TRBJ2-3; 11 bases are shared with TRBD2. The CDR3 covers 16 residues. Germline V lookup: CDR1 LGHDT, CDR2 YNNKEL (reference sequence). J lost 5 bases, V lost 4 bases, and 8 bases had no gene match. The CDR3, as DNA: TGTGCCAGCAGCCTAAAGTTAGCGGGAGGGGTAGATACGCAGTATTTT. Encoded protein: CASSLKLAGGVDTQYF.

The chain links TRBV4-1 to TRBJ1-3, with D tentatively TRBD1 (5 bases). V lost 0 bases and J 4 bases, leaving 10 bases between the germline ends. The CDR3 contains 15 residues. Germline lookup yields CDR1 MGHRA and CDR2 YSYEKL. Written as DNA, the CDR3 is TGCGCCAGCAGCCAAGAAAGGGGCACCGGAAACACCATATATTTT. It translates to CASSQERGTGNTIYF.

This clonotype was seen at least ten times. This chain connects TRBV10-3 to TRBJ2-7, with 11 bases lining up with TRBD1. This CDR3 region has 13 residues. Germline CDR1 and CDR2: ENHRY and SYGVKD. V dropped 10 bases and J dropped 3; count of bases not matched to a gene: 5. The CDR3 nucleotides read TGTGCCAGCGGGGGGACAGGGGGCTACGAGCAGTACTTC. Its translation: CASGGTGGYEQYF.

On this clonotype: This may be a read error: a much more frequent sequence differs by one nucleotide. The rearrangement uses TRBV18 and TRBJ1-5, with D possibly TRBD1 on 6 matching bases. The ends were cut back, 3 bases at V and 7 bases at J, with 16 bases in the middle. The CDR3 covers 15 residues. The germline CDR1 and CDR2 sequences are KGHSH and LQKENI. This CDR3 reads CASSPGTRGRQPQHF. CDR3 coding DNA: TGTGCCAGCTCACCTGGGACAAGGGGCAGGCAGCCCCAGCATTTT. The full variable domain, completed using reference TRBV18 and TRBJ1-5, is NAGVMQNPRHLVRRRGQEARLRCSPMKGHSHVYWYRQLPEEGLKFMVYLQKENIIDESGMPKERFSAEFPKEGPSILRIQQVVRGDSAAYFCASSPGTRGRQPQHFGDGTRLSIL.

This clonotype was seen a few times. The chain joins TRBV5-1 to TRBJ2-7; D is possibly TRBD1 (6 bases). The V end was cut by 1 base, the J end by 7 bases, with 27 bases between. From germline, CDR1 is SGHRS and CDR2 YFSETQ. This CDR3 is built from 18 residues. The CDR3 DNA follows: TGCGCCAGCAGCTTGCTTGTGTCTCCCCTGACCCAGGGGACGGAGCAGTACTTC. It is translated as CASSLLVSPLTQGTEQYF.

Many counts were recorded for this clonotype. The genes are TRBV27 and TRBJ2-1; TRBD1 matches 7 bases. The CDR3 is 12 residues long. V was pared by 6 bases and J by 8 bases, with 4 bases of the junction left unmatched. The germline V gene has CDR1 MNHEY and CDR2 SMNVEV (reference sequence). The CDR3 DNA sequence: TGTGCCAGCAGGATCGGACAGGATGAGCAGTTCTTC. Protein: CASRIGQDEQFF.

This chain connects TRBV7-8 to TRBJ2-7; D might be TRBD1 (6 bases). The CDR3 is 16 amino acids. V was shortened by 1 base and J by 5 bases, with 18 bases between the two germline ends. Per germline, CDR1 SGHVS and CDR2 FQNEAQ. DNA for the CDR3: TGTGCCAGCAGCTTAGGCCGTGGGACAACGGTGGACGAGCAGTACTTC. Its protein product is CASSLGRGTTVDEQYF.

This clonotype was counted between two and nine times. The chain employs TRBV24-1 and TRBJ2-1; D gene uncertain. Trimming cost V 1 base and J 4 bases, with 7 bases left between them. Germline CDR1 and CDR2: KGHDR and SFDVKD. The CDR3 has 14 amino acids. CDR3 DNA sequence: TGTGCCACCAGTGATTTAAAACAGTACAATGAGCAGTTCTTC. The encoded protein is CATSDLKQYNEQFF.

This sequence joins TRBV3-1 and TRBJ2-3, with D hard to call. CDR3 length: 13 residues. From germline, CDR1 is LGHDT and CDR2 YNNKEL (reference sequence). V was shortened by 3 bases and J by 10 bases, with 14 bases between the two germline ends. The CDR3 sequence: CASSQSPTRSQYF. The CDR3 DNA is TGTGCCAGCAGCCAGTCCCCTACCCGGTCGCAGTATTTT.

This clonotype was detected many times. This rearrangement joins TRBV7-2 to TRBJ1-2, with no clear D. Per the germline V gene, CDR1 is SGHTA and CDR2 is FQGNSA. Trimming removed 4 bases at V and 4 bases at J, with 10 bases between. The CDR3 is made up of 13 amino acids. The CDR3 DNA is TGTGCCAGCAGCTCGCCACAGCTCTATGGCTACACCTTC. Its translation is CASSSPQLYGYTF.

The chain joins TRBV4-1 to TRBJ2-7; TRBD2 might be the D (5 bases). Trimming pared 2 bases from V and 3 bases from J, leaving 8 bases between. There are 13 residues in the CDR3. Germline V gives CDR1 MGHRA, CDR2 YSYEKL. In DNA form, the CDR3 reads TGCGCCAGCAGCCAAACGACTAACTACGAGCAGTACTTC. This encodes CASSQTTNYEQYF.

The chain employs TRBV27 and TRBJ2-1; 10 bases agree with TRBD2. V was clipped by 7 bases and J by 4 bases; unmatched bases: 7. Looked up from germline, CDR1 is MNHEY and CDR2 is SMNVEV (reference sequence). CDR3 length: 15 amino acids. Written as DNA, the CDR3 is TGTGCCAGCAATAAAGCGGGAGGGCCGTACAATGAGCAGTTCTTC. It encodes CASNKAGGPYNEQFF.

Only a few counts were recorded for this clonotype. Germline and junction disagree at one end, which may indicate a read error. The chain is built from TRBV5-1 and TRBJ2-1; maybe TRBD2 (6 bases). CDR1 is SGHRS and CDR2 is YFSETQ in the germline V gene. This CDR3 contains 17 residues. The CDR3 sequence: CASSTLSGSGSYNKQFF. DNA for the CDR3: TGCGCCAGCAGCACCCTTTCCGGGAGCGGGTCCTACAATAAGCAGTTCTTC.

This clonotype was observed many times. V usage is TRBV20-1 and J usage is TRBJ2-7; D tentatively reads TRBD1 or TRBD2 (5 bases each). Germline V gene sequence: CDR1 DFQATT, CDR2 SNEGSKA (reference sequence). The V gene lost 3 bases and the J gene lost 5 bases, with 23 bases spanning the gap. CDR3 size: 16 residues. The CDR3: CSARPSAAVGENEQYF. In nucleotides, the CDR3 is TGCAGTGCTAGGCCCTCGGCAGCGGTGGGGGAAAACGAGCAGTACTTC.

In its sample, this clonotype was seen a few times. This chain joins TRBV6-1 and TRBJ2-1; D might be TRBD1 or TRBD2, each matching 5 bases. Germline values: CDR1 MNHNS, CDR2 SASEGT. This CDR3 is built from 15 residues. Trimming pared 7 bases from V and 0 bases from J, leaving 13 bases between. The CDR3 region is CASIRGQSSYNEQFF. The CDR3 coding sequence is TGTGCCAGCATTCGGGGCCAGAGCTCCTACAATGAGCAGTTCTTC.

This chain connects TRBV5-4 to TRBJ2-7, with D possibly being TRBD1 (5 bases). The ends were cut back, 4 bases at V and 4 bases at J, with 21 bases in the middle. The germline V gene encodes CDR1 SGHNT and CDR2 YYREEE (reference sequence). The CDR3 spans 16 residues. This CDR3 reads CASSPFLGAAIYEQYF. Here the CDR3 DNA reads TGTGCCAGCAGCCCCTTTTTAGGGGCAGCGATTTACGAGCAGTACTTC.

This chain connects TRBV13 to TRBJ1-2; tentatively, D is TRBD1 (5 bases). Germline V gene sequence: CDR1 PRHDT, CDR2 FYEKMQ (reference sequence). The CDR3 has 13 amino acids. V was trimmed by 5 bases and J by 8 bases, leaving 15 bases between them. The CDR3 region is CASSPGRGRGYTF. The CDR3 nucleotides are TGTGCCAGCAGCCCGGGGAGGGGAAGAGGCTACACCTTC.

This clonotype was seen ten or more times. CDR3 region: CASSYGGGWFDEQYF. The CDR3 coding sequence is TGTGCCAGCAGTTACGGCGGCGGGTGGTTCGACGAGCAGTACTTC. This chain uses TRBV6-9 with TRBJ2-7; D perhaps matches TRBD2 (5 bases). V was shortened by 3 bases and J by 5 bases, with 17 bases between the two germline ends. This CDR3 has 15 residues. Germline V gene data show CDR1 as MNHGY and CDR2 as SVAAGI.

The J gene is TRBJ2-7, the V gene TRBV13; tentative D call: TRBD1 (5 bases). V was trimmed by 5 bases and J by 2 bases, leaving 13 bases between them. From germline, CDR1 is PRHDT and CDR2 FYEKMQ (reference sequence). There are 14 residues in the CDR3. The DNA for the CDR3 is TGTGCCAGCAGCAACGAAGGGGATCCCTACGAGCAGTACTTC. Translated, it gives CASSNEGDPYEQYF.

This clonotype occurred many times. The chain uses TRBV2 and TRBJ2-1; D possibly matches TRBD1 or TRBD2 (5 bases each). V lost 3 bases, J lost 6 bases, and 15 bases lay in between. The CDR3 spans 15 residues. The germline V gene has CDR1 SNHLY and CDR2 FYNNEI. The chain's CDR3 is CASSEGTVKGNEQFF. In DNA form, the CDR3 reads TGTGCCAGCAGTGAGGGGACCGTTAAGGGCAATGAGCAGTTCTTC.

The V and J genes are TRBV19 and TRBJ2-7; 10 nucleotides match TRBD2. The germline CDR1 and CDR2 sequences are LNHDA and SQIVND (reference sequence). V gave up 5 bases and J gave up 0 bases; unmatched junction bases: 13. The CDR3 has 18 residues. CDR3 nucleotides: TGTGCCAGTAGTTCGAGGACTAGCGGAGGACTTAGCTCCTACGAGCAGTACTTC. Encoded protein: CASSSRTSGGLSSYEQYF.

This clonotype was observed at least ten times. The rearrangement joins TRBV2 to TRBJ1-5, with D possibly matching TRBD1 (6 bases). CDR3 length: 13 amino acids. With 7 bases removed from V and 4 bases from J, the gap between germline ends came to 11 bases. The germline V gene encodes CDR1 SNHLY and CDR2 FYNNEI. CDR3 DNA sequence: TGTGCCAGCACCGAGGGGGGAAATCAGCCCCAGCATTTT. Translating gives CASTEGGNQPQHF. The whole variable domain, remainder taken from reference TRBV2 and TRBJ1-5, is EPEVTQTPSHQVTQMGQEVILRCVPISNHLYFYWYRQILGQKVEFLVSFYNNEISEKSEIFDDQFSVERPDGSNFTLKIRSTKLEDSAMYFCASTEGGNQPQHFGDGTRLSIL.

In this sample, this clonotype turned up many times. The chain combines TRBV7-3 with TRBJ2-3; 8 positions agree with TRBD2. This CDR3 region has 14 residues. From germline, CDR1 is SGHTA and CDR2 FQGTGA. Losses at the gene ends were 5 bases for V and 2 bases for J; bases not matched to a gene: 3. CDR3 DNA sequence: TGTGCCAGCAGCCGGGAGGGTTACACAGATACGCAGTATTTT. As protein: CASSREGYTDTQYF.